The present T cell receptor beta chain was sequenced within a study of T cell responses to AZD1222 COVID-19 vaccine. In regard to this clone: Its antigen is unidentified.

Method: immunoSEQ multiplex PCR; TCRdb's copy keeps in-frame clones and lacks some. Counted here are roughly 100,000 clones, about 92% occurring once; the ten biggest clones make up approximately 8%. Trimming stripped 6 bases from V and 2 bases from J, with 10 bases between. The germline CDR1 and CDR2 sequences are MNHEY and SMNVEV (reference sequence). The CDR3 runs 13 residues. The study, taken as a whole, reports: Unmutated regions of variants are reportedly targeted by nearly half of spike-specific TCRs. No repertoire was sampled before or during the peak T cell response, only after it. CD4 TCRs linked to vaccination spanned spike, dominating at 160-218 and 743-854. Donors were largely white British and mainly female; clonal diversity was possibly underestimated.

This chain uses TRBV27 with TRBJ1-2; no clear D. This clonotype was obtained from an adult who received the AZD1222 COVID-19 vaccine. The specimen was peripheral blood, collected 28 days after the second AZD1222 dose. The CDR3 DNA sequence: TGTGCCAGCAGCGTACACATAAACTATGGCTACACCTTC. Translated, it gives CASSVHINYGYTF.